This passage covers 19 T cell receptor beta chains from one sample sequenced in a study of beta chain features in type 1 diabetes. Expressed TCRB transcripts were sequenced because the isolated RNA had all been reverse transcribed beforehand. Clones were sequenced by immunoSEQ multiplex PCR, and TCRdb holds only the in-frame ones, with some missing. Altogether under 250,000 clones are present, around an eighth being singletons, with the ten largest covering about 0.026%. Sequencing input: naive CD4+ T cells from blood. Receptor source: a woman aged 40 to 49 in good health.

The rearrangement uses TRBV7-2 and TRBJ1-1; a possible D gene is TRBD1 (6 bases). V lost 0 bases to trimming and J lost 7 bases, with 6 bases between them. Germline CDR1 is SGHTA and CDR2 is FQGNSA. CDR3 length: 12 residues. CDR3 residues: CASSLATGEAFF. Written as DNA, the CDR3 is TGTGCCAGCAGCTTAGCGACAGGTGAAGCTTTCTTT.

The chain is built from TRBV19 and TRBJ1-3; a possible D gene is TRBD1 (5 bases). Germline V gene data show CDR1 as LNHDA and CDR2 as SQIVND (reference sequence). The CDR3 runs 14 residues. The ends were cut back, 8 bases at V and 2 bases at J, with 13 bases in the middle. CDR3 bases: TGTGCCAGTGCTAGCGGGGCAGCTGGAAACACCATATATTTT. Translated, it gives CASASGAAGNTIYF.

The rearrangement joins TRBV5-1 to TRBJ1-5, with D uncertain. V gave up 0 bases and J gave up 7 bases, with 8 bases separating them. The CDR3 is 13 residues long. Germline V gives CDR1 SGHRS, CDR2 YFSETQ. For the CDR3, the DNA is TGCGCCAGCAGCTTGGAACTTGAACAGCCCCAGCATTTT. It codes for CASSLELEQPQHF.

The gene calls are TRBV21-1 and TRBJ2-3; whether TRBD2, the table's D call, matches the DNA was not checked. TRBV21-1 is annotated as a pseudogene. The CDR3 sequence is 20 residues long. CDR3 bases: TGTGCCAGCAGCCAATTTAGGCCGAGGACTAGCGGGGGGGGCACAGATACGCAGTATTTT. Residues: CASSQFRPRTSGGGTDTQYF.

This sequence joins TRBV2 and TRBJ1-5, with D unclear. The CDR3 has 14 amino acids. V was trimmed by 4 bases and J by 7 bases, leaving 14 bases between them. Looked up from germline, CDR1 is SNHLY and CDR2 is FYNNEI. CDR3: CASSGEGSRQPQHF. CDR3 nucleotides: TGTGCCAGCAGTGGGGAAGGGAGTAGACAGCCCCAGCATTTT. Full variable domain (rest looked up from reference TRBV2 and TRBJ1-5): EPEVTQTPSHQVTQMGQEVILRCVPISNHLYFYWYRQILGQKVEFLVSFYNNEISEKSEIFDDQFSVERPDGSNFTLKIRSTKLEDSAMYFCASSGEGSRQPQHFGDGTRLSIL.

The rearrangement joins TRBV7-8 to TRBJ2-3, with TRBD1 matching over 9 bases. CDR3 length equals 14 residues. The V gene end was trimmed by 5 bases and the J gene end by 5 bases; junction bases not matched to a gene: 5. Germline CDR1 SGHVS, CDR2 FQNEAQ. The CDR3 sequence: CASSRETGGDTQYF. CDR3 nucleotides: TGTGCCAGCAGCCGCGAGACAGGGGGAGATACGCAGTATTTT.

This clone has a single count. The chain's CDR3 is CASSAGTGARTDTQYF. The CDR3 DNA follows: TGCGCCAGCAGCGCAGGGACAGGGGCCCGCACAGATACGCAGTATTTT. The genes are TRBV5-1 and TRBJ2-3; 10 nucleotides align to TRBD1. After removal of 4 bases from V and 1 base from J, the junction contained 6 bases not matched to a gene. The CDR3 extends over 16 amino acids. Germline V CDR1 and CDR2: SGHRS, YFSETQ.

This clone has only a few counts. The gene calls are TRBV5-1 and TRBJ1-1; D might be TRBD1 (6 bases). Germline CDR1 SGHRS, CDR2 YFSETQ. This CDR3 has 17 residues. V lost 4 bases and J lost 6, with 25 bases in between. In nucleotides, the CDR3 is TGCGCCAGCAGCCCCAGGGGAAATGACCCCCTGAGCCCTGAAGCTTTCTTT. It yields the protein CASSPRGNDPLSPEAFF.

This clone was observed a handful of times. V is TRBV5-1 and J is TRBJ2-1; 9 bases agree with TRBD1. V shed 0 bases and J 7 bases; nucleotides not matched to a gene: 5. This CDR3 region has 15 residues. The germline V gene has CDR1 SGHRS and CDR2 YFSETQ. The CDR3 DNA reads TGCGCCAGCAGCTTGGCCGGGACAGGGTTAAATGAGCAGTTCTTC. This translates into CASSLAGTGLNEQFF.

About this clone itself: The sample holds other DNA sequences that translate to the same CDR3. V and J are TRBV7-2 and TRBJ2-5; no clear D. The CDR3 sequence is 12 residues long. CDR1 and CDR2 (germline): SGHTA, FQGNSA. The V end was cut by 1 base, the J end by 5 bases, with 5 bases between. For the CDR3, the DNA is TGTGCCAGCAGCTTAGTTGGCGAGACCCAGTACTTC. The encoded protein is CASSLVGETQYF.

This chain joins TRBV4-3 and TRBJ2-7, with D unresolved. With 1 base removed from V and 3 bases from J, the gap between germline ends came to 13 bases. Germline-derived CDR1 and CDR2 are LGHNA and YSLEER. The CDR3 totals 15 residues. The CDR3 DNA reads as TGCGCCAGCAGCCAAGGGCGAGGTAATATCTACGAGCAGTACTTC. Translating it yields CASSQGRGNIYEQYF.

The J gene is TRBJ2-7, the V gene TRBV7-8; a possible D gene is TRBD1 (6 bases). The CDR3 totals 13 residues. Germline values: CDR1 SGHVS, CDR2 FQNEAQ. V lost 5 bases to trimming and J lost 4 bases, with 12 bases between them. The DNA for the CDR3 is TGTGCCAGCAGCCCGTTGACAGGTTACGAGCAGTACTTC. Protein product: CASSPLTGYEQYF.

This clone has only a few counts. The V and J genes are TRBV27 and TRBJ2-7; 7 bases are shared with TRBD1. Germline V gene data show CDR1 as MNHEY and CDR2 as SMNVEV (reference sequence). The CDR3 contains 15 residues. The ends lost 6 bases at V and 4 bases at J; junction bases unmatched: 12. The CDR3 reads CASSGTGTEDYEQYF. The CDR3 coding sequence is TGTGCCAGCAGCGGTACCGGGACAGAAGATTACGAGCAGTACTTC.

A few counts support this clone. This rearrangement joins TRBV14 to TRBJ2-1; the match to TRBD2 covers 12 bases. This CDR3 region has 20 residues. The germline gives CDR1 SGHDN, CDR2 FVKESK. V lost 2 bases, J lost 0 bases, and 11 bases stayed unmatched. The CDR3 DNA reads TGTGCCAGCAGCCAATACCCCGGGACTAGCGGGCGCAGCTCCTACAATGAGCAGTTCTTC. Residues: CASSQYPGTSGRSSYNEQFF.

The chain is built from TRBV11-2 and TRBJ2-2, with a tentative D call TRBD2 (5 bases). The CDR3 length is 16 residues. The germline gives CDR1 SGHAT, CDR2 FQNNGV. V was trimmed by 4 bases and J by 0 bases, leaving 12 bases between them. The CDR3 here is CASSSNSGTNTGELFF. Here the CDR3 DNA reads TGTGCCAGCAGCTCGAACAGCGGAACGAACACCGGGGAGCTGTTTTTT.

This clone was seen only a few times. The chain combines TRBV14 with TRBJ2-3, with D possibly TRBD2 on 5 matching bases. This CDR3 has 16 amino acids. The ends were cut back, 5 bases at V and 6 bases at J, with 21 bases in the middle. From germline, CDR1 is SGHDN and CDR2 FVKESK. The CDR3 nucleotides read TGTGCCAGCAGCGCCAAGACAAGCCGGGATGTGGATACGCAGTATTTT. This translates into CASSAKTSRDVDTQYF.

The chain has TRBV27 and TRBJ2-5; 7 nucleotides agree with TRBD1. This CDR3 is built from 13 residues. Germline trimming cut 5 bases from V and 2 bases from J; bases unmatched to any gene: 2. Germline loops: CDR1 MNHEY, CDR2 SMNVEV (reference sequence). CDR3: CASSTQGQETQYF. Written as DNA, the CDR3 is TGTGCCAGCAGTACACAGGGGCAAGAGACCCAGTACTTC.

The chain links TRBV5-1 to TRBJ2-3; TRBD1 aligns across 7 bases. CDR3 size: 17 residues. J was trimmed by 0 bases and V by 6 bases; bases with no gene match: 13. In germline, CDR1 is SGHRS, CDR2 YFSETQ. The CDR3, as DNA: TGCGCCAGCATCCCACAGGGGCTTAAAACTAGCACAGATACGCAGTATTTT. It translates to CASIPQGLKTSTDTQYF. Drawing the rest from reference TRBV5-1 and TRBJ2-3, the complete variable domain is KAGVTQTPRYLIKTRGQQVTLSCSPISGHRSVSWYQQTPGQGLQFLFEYFSETQRNKGNFPGRFSGRQFSNSRSEMNVSTLELGDSALYLCASIPQGLKTSTDTQYFGPGTRLTVL.

A few counts support this clone. The V call is TRBV4-3, the J call TRBJ1-6, with 9 bases lining up with TRBD1. The germline CDR1 and CDR2 sequences are LGHNA and YSLEER. With V trimmed by 1 base and J by 5 bases, 6 bases remained unmatched. The CDR3 is 17 amino acids. The CDR3 DNA follows: TGCGCCAGCAGCCAAGCGGCGACAGGGGGAAATAATTCACCCCTCCACTTT. Its protein product is CASSQAATGGNNSPLHF.